This T cell receptor beta chain appears in the sequencing data of a study of blood T cell repertoires in COVID-19. Study as a whole: There were acute and convalescent COVID-19 samples, and they came from the United States, Italy and Spain. PBMCs, B-cell-depleted T cells, or T cells provided the cDNA or gDNA that made up the material.

This CDR3 is built from 15 residues. V was clipped by 5 bases and J by 9 bases; unmatched bases: 12. Germline V gene lookup returns CDR1 SGHTA and CDR2 FQGNSA. Generated by immunoSEQ multiplex PCR, the TCRdb table keeps only in-frame clones and is missing some. The sample comprises 60,000 to 95,000 clones, approximately 79% of which are singletons, and 2.5% to 3% rests with the top ten. The rearrangement uses TRBV7-2 and TRBJ2-4; 8 positions agree with TRBD2. The source of this sequence is a human donor with acute or convalescent COVID-19. The donor label of this sample is uncertain. The sample comprised peripheral blood. The CDR3 loop reads CASSGGQRGLGIQYF. The CDR3 region has the DNA TGTGCCAGCAGCGGGGGCCAGCGGGGGCTTGGCATTCAGTACTTC.